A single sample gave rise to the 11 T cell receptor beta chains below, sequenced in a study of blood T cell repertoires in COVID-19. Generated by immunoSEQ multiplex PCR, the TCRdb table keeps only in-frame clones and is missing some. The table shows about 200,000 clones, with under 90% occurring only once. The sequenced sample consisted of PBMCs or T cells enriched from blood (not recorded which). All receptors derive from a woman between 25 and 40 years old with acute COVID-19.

CDR3 sequence: CASSLEGTAGEGYTF. The CDR3 region has the DNA TGCGCCAGCAGCTTAGAAGGGACAGCGGGAGAGGGCTACACCTTC. V usage is TRBV5-1 and J usage is TRBJ1-2; TRBD1 matches 7 bases. V shed 2 bases and J 8 bases; nucleotides not matched to a gene: 12. CDR3 length equals 15 residues. Germline loops: CDR1 SGHRS, CDR2 YFSETQ.

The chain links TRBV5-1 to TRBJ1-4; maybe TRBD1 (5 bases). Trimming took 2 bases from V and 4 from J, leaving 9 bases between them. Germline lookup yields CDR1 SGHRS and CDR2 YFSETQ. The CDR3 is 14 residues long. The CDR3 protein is CASSLLDSNEKLFF. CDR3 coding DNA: TGCGCCAGCAGCTTATTAGACAGTAATGAAAAACTGTTTTTT.

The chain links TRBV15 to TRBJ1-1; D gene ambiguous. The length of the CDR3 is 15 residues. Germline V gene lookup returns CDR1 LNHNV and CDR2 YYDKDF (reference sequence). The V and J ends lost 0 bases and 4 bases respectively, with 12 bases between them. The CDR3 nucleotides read TGTGCCACCAGCAGAGATCGGGATAGTGGCACTGAAGCTTTCTTT. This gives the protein CATSRDRDSGTEAFF. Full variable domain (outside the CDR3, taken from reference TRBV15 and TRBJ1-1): DAMVIQNPRYQVTQFGKPVTLSCSQTLNHNVMYWYQQKSSQAPKLLFHYYDKDFNNEADTPDNFQSRRPNTSFCFLDIRSPGLGDTAMYLCATSRDRDSGTEAFFGQGTRLTVV.

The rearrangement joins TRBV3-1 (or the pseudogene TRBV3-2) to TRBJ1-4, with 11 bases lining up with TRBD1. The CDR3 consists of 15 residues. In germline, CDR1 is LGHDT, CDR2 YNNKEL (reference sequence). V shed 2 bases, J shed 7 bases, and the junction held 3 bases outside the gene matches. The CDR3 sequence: CASSQTGTGGEKLFF. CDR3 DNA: TGTGCCAGCAGCCAAACCGGGACAGGGGGTGAAAAACTGTTTTTT.

CDR3 nucleotide sequence: TGTGCCAGTAGAACAGGGTACTCTGGGGCCAACGTCCTGACTTTC. As protein: CASRTGYSGANVLTF. The rearrangement links TRBV28 to TRBJ2-6, with D possibly being TRBD1 (6 bases). The CDR3 covers 15 residues. The germline V gene encodes CDR1 MDHEN and CDR2 SYDVKM. V was shortened by 9 bases and J by 0 bases, with 12 bases between the two germline ends.

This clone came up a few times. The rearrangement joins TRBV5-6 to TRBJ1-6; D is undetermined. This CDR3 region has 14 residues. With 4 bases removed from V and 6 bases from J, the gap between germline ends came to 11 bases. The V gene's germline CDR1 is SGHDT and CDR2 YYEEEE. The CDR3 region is CASSLTPLNSPLHF. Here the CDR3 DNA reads TGTGCCAGCAGCCTGACACCCCTTAATTCACCCCTCCACTTT.

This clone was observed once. Written as DNA, the CDR3 is TGTGCCAGCAGCCAGCGCGGGAGCGATACGCAGTATTTT. This gives the protein CASSQRGSDTQYF. This chain connects TRBV3-1 (or the pseudogene TRBV3-2) to TRBJ2-3; 7 nucleotides match TRBD2. V lost 3 bases to trimming and J lost 6 bases; unmatched junction nucleotides: 3. The CDR3 is 13 amino acids. CDR1 LGHDT and CDR2 YNNKEL come from the germline V gene (reference sequence).

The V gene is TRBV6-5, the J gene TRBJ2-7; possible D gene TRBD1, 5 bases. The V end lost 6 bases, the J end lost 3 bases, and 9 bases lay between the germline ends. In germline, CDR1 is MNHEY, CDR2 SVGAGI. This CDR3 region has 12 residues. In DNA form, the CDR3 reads TGTGCCAGCAGATTGACAGTCTACGAGCAGTACTTC. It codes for CASRLTVYEQYF.

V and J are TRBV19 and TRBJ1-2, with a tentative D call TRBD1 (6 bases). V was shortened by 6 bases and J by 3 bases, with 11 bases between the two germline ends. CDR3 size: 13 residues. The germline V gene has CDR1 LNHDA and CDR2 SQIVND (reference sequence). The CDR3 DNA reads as TGTGCCAGTAGGAGGGACAACTACTATGGCTACACCTTC. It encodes CASRRDNYYGYTF. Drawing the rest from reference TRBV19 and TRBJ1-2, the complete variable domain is DGGITQSPKYLFRKEGQNVTLSCEQNLNHDAMYWYRQDPGQGLRLIYYSQIVNDFQKGDIAEGYSVSREKKESFPLTVTSAQKNPTAFYLCASRRDNYYGYTFGSGTRLTVV.

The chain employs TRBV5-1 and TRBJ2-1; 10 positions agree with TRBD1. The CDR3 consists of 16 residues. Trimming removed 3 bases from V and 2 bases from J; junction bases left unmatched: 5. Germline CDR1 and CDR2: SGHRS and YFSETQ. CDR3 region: CASSSGQGFAYNEQFF. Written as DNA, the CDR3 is TGCGCCAGCAGCTCGGGACAGGGGTTTGCCTACAATGAGCAGTTCTTC.

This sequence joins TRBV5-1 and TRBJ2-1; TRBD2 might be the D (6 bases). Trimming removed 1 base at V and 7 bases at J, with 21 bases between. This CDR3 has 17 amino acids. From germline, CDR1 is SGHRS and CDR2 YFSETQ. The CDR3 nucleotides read TGCGCCAGCAGCTTGAGGTATCTGGCGGGGTCTGGGAATGAGCAGTTCTTC. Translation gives CASSLRYLAGSGNEQFF.